This TCR beta chain was observed in a study of post-analysis software for immune sequencing data. The study, taken as a whole, reports: The study found TRBV5-6, TRBV5-1 and TRBV20-1 among 4 or 5 TRBV segments more frequent in patients than controls.

A note on this clonotype: Its antigen remains unidentified.

Libraries were made from TCR beta cDNA, and they carried unique molecular identifiers. TCRdb reprocessed the PCR reads with MiXCR, giving one entry per CDR3 protein. The sample carries some 890,000 distinct CDR3 sequences, approximately 53% recorded once. V shed 4 bases, J shed 7 bases, and the junction held 8 bases outside the gene matches. Germline lookup yields CDR1 ENHRY and CDR2 SYGVKD. This CDR3 is built from 14 residues. The chain links TRBV10-3 to TRBJ2-3, with 7 bases fitting TRBD2. The sample consisted of blood. This receptor was obtained from a girl between 10 and 17 years old with multiple sclerosis. CDR3 protein: CAISVGGEAHTQYF. The CDR3 coding sequence is TGTGCCATCAGTGTGGGGGGGGAGGCGCATACGCAGTATTTT.